This TCR beta chain was identified in a study of beta chain features in type 1 diabetes. Study-level background: Patients shared similar age, gender and cell yields with healthy donors. Study outcomes and limitations: Moderate yet significant TCRB CDR3 shortening was seen in Type 1 diabetes patients in all four CD4+ subsets.

This clone was recorded a few times. Its antigen remains unknown. The entirety of the isolated RNA underwent reverse transcription, so expressed TCRB transcripts were sequenced. Naive, central memory and regulatory T cell samples came to a mean of approximately 3.3 million reads. Sequencing used immunoSEQ multiplex PCR; TCRdb keeps in-frame clones, though not all of them. Among under 900,000 clones listed, roughly a sixth were seen once. Sequenced: naive CD4+ T cells from blood. The clonotype originates from a young woman in good health.

CDR3 protein: CASSPPGTSVYNEQFF. The CDR3 DNA reads as TGTGCCAGCTCACCACCCGGGACTAGCGTCTACAATGAGCAGTTCTTC. The chain links TRBV18 to TRBJ2-1, with 10 positions matching TRBD2. The CDR3 has 16 amino acids. The germline gives CDR1 KGHSH, CDR2 LQKENI. The V segment lost 0 bases and the J segment 3 bases; nucleotides outside the gene matches: 2.